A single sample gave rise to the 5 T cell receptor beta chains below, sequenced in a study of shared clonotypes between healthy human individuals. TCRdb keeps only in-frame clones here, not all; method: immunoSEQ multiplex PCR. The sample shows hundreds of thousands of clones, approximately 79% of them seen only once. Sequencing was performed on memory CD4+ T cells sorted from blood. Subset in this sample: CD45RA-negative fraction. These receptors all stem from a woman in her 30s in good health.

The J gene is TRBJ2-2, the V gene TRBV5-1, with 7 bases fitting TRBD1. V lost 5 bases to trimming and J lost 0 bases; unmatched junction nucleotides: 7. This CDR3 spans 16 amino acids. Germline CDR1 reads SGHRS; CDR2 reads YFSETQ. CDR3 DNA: TGCGCCAGCAGAGGGACAGCTTCCGCGAACACCGGGGAGCTGTTTTTT. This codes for CASRGTASANTGELFF.

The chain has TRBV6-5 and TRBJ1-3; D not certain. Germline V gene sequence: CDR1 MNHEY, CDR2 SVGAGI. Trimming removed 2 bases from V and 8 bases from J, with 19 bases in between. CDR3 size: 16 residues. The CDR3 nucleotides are TGTGCCAGCAGTTACGCTGGCGGCTCGATGGTGGACACCATATATTTT. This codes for CASSYAGGSMVDTIYF.

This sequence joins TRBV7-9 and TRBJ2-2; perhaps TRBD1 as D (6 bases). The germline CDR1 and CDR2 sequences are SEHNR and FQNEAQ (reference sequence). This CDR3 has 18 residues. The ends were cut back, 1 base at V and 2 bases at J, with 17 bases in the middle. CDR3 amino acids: CASSLDRSEGGNTGELFF. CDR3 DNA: TGTGCCAGCAGCTTAGATCGTTCCGAAGGGGGTAACACCGGGGAGCTGTTTTTT.

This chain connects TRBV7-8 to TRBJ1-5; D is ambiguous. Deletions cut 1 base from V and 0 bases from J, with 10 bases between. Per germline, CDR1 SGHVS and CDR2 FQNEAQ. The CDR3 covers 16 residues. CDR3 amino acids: CASSLVEGYSNQPQHF. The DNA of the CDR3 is TGTGCCAGCAGCTTAGTTGAGGGTTATAGCAATCAGCCCCAGCATTTT.

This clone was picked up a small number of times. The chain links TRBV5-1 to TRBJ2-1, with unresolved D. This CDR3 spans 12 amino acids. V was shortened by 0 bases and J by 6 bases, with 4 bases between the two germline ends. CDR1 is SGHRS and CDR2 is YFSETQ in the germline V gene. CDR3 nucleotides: TGCGCCAGCAGCTTGGTAACCAATGAGCAGTTCTTC. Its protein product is CASSLVTNEQFF.